The rows below give T cell receptor beta chains drawn from one sample of a study of blood T cells in healthy people across ages. Each CDR3 protein gets one entry after TCRdb re-called the 5' RACE reads with MiXCR. The sample holds over 1,300,000 distinct CDR3 sequences, roughly 60% seen once. Sequenced material: blood. These receptors all stem from a man between 18 and 29 years old in good health. CDR3s include the opening cysteine and the closing phenylalanine or tryptophan. D genes are given only for firm matches.

D: NA
J: TRBJ2-3
V: TRBV27
CDR3: CASTRTSTDTQYF

D: NA
J: TRBJ2-7
V: TRBV2
CDR3: CASGLEPYEQYF

D: NA
J: TRBJ1-5
V: TRBV27
CDR3: CASSLTQEQPQHF

D: NA
J: TRBJ1-2
V: TRBV7-2
CDR3: CASSSHGGFYGYTF

D: TRBD2
J: TRBJ2-5
V: TRBV4-1
CDR3: CASSLEAGLQETQYF

D: NA
J: TRBJ1-5
V: TRBV6-6
CDR3: CASSQQGYQPQHF

D: TRBD1
J: TRBJ1-2
V: TRBV29-1
CDR3: CSVEFTGGYGYTF

D: NA
J: TRBJ2-3
V: TRBV7-2
CDR3: CASSLGWGATDTQYF

D: NA
J: TRBJ2-6
V: TRBV2
CDR3: CASSQGRSGANVLTF

D: NA
J: TRBJ2-5
V: TRBV7-6
CDR3: CASSFGGLGETQYF